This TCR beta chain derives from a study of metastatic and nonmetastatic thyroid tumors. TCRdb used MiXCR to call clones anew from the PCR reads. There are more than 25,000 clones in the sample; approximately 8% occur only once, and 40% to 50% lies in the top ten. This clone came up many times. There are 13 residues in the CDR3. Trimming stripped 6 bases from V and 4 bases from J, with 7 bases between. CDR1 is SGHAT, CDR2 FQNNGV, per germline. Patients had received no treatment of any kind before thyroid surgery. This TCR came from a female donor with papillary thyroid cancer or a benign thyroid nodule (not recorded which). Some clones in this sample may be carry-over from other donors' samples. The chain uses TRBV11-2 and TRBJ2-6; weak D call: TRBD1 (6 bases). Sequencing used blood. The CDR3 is CASRGAGANVLTF. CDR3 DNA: TGTGCCAGCAGGGGGGCCGGGGCCAACGTCCTGACTTTC.